This T cell receptor (beta chain) was captured by sequencing in a study of long-term antiretroviral therapy in people with HIV. Sequencing relied on immunoSEQ assay v3.0, run at survey level. Clones were sequenced by immunoSEQ multiplex PCR, and TCRdb holds only the in-frame ones, with some missing. The table has about 16,000 clones, 88% seen once. No donor had fewer than one pre-ART PBMC sample or fewer than two post-ART PBMC samples. The cryopreserved samples used held about 0.95-10 million PBMC prior to extraction of DNA. Germline CDR1 MNHNS, CDR2 SASEGT. V was trimmed by 11 bases and J by 2 bases, leaving 13 bases between them. The CDR3 is made up of 12 amino acids. General study points: Therapy changes, viral resistance and ART adherence were not documented in the available data. All blood samples came from the years 2004 to 2017, possibly under older ART regimens.

On this clone itself: No antigen is known for it.

Source: unsorted PBMCs, taken 0.7 years before starting antiretroviral therapy. The chain couples TRBV6-1 to TRBJ2-7, with TRBD1 as a possible D gene (5 bases). This receptor was obtained from a man between 50 and 59 years old with HIV. CDR3 amino acids: CAPYRTPYEQYF. CDR3 DNA sequence: TGTGCCCCTTACAGGACCCCCTACGAGCAGTACTTC.